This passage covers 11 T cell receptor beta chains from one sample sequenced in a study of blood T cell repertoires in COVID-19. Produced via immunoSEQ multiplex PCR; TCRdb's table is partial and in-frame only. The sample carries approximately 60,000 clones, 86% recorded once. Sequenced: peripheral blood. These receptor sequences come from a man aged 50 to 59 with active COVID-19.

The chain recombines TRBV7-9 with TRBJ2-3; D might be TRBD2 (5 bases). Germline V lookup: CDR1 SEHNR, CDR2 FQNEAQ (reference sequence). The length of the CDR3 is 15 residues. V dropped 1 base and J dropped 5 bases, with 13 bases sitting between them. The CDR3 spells CASSLGTRSGDTQYF. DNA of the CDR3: TGTGCCAGCAGCTTAGGGACTCGTTCGGGAGATACGCAGTATTTT.

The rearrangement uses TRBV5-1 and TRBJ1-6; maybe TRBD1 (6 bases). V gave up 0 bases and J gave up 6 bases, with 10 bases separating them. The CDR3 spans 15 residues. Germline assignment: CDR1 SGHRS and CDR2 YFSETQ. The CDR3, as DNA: TGCGCCAGCAGCTTGGAGGGGGAGTCTAATTCACCCCTCCACTTT. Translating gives CASSLEGESNSPLHF.

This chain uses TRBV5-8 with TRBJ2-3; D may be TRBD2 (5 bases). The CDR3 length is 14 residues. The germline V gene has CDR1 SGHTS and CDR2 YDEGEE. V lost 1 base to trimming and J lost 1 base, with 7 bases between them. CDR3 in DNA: TGTGCCAGCAGCTTGTCCGGGGGCACAGATACGCAGTATTTT. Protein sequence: CASSLSGGTDTQYF.

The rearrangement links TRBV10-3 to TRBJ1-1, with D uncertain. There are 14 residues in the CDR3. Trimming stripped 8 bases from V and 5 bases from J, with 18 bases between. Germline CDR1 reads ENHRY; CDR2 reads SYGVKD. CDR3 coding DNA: TGTGCCATCTCCCTCTCCGGACGGGGTACTGAAGCTTTCTTT. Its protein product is CAISLSGRGTEAFF.

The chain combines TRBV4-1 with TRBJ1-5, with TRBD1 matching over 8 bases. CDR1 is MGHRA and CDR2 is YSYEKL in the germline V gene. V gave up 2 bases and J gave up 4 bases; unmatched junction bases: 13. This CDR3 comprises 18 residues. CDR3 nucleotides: TGCGCCAGCAGCCAATATGGGCCAGAGGGGACAGGAAATCAGCCCCAGCATTTT. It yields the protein CASSQYGPEGTGNQPQHF.

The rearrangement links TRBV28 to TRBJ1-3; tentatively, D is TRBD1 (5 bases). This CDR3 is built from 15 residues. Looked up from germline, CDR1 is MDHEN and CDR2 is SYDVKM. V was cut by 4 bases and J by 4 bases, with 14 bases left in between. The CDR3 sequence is CASSSLGGVGNTIYF. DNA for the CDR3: TGTGCCAGCAGTTCCCTCGGGGGGGTCGGAAACACCATATATTTT.

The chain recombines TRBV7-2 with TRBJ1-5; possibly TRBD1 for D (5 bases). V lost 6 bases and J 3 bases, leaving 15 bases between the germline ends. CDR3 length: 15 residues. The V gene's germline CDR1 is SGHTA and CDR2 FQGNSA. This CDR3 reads CASSGGGFYNQPQHF. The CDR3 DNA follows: TGTGCCAGCAGTGGGGGGGGGTTCTACAATCAGCCCCAGCATTTT.

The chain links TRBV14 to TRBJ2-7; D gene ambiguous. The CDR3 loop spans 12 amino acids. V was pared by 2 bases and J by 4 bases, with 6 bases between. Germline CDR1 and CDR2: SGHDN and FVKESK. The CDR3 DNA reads TGTGCCAGCAGCCAAAATCAGTACGAGCAGTACTTC. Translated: CASSQNQYEQYF.

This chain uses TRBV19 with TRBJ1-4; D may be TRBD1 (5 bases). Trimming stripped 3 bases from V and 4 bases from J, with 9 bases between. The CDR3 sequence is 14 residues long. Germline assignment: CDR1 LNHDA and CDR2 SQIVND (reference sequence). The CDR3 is CASSMGQVNEKLFF. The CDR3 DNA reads TGTGCCAGTAGTATGGGGCAGGTTAATGAAAAACTGTTTTTT.

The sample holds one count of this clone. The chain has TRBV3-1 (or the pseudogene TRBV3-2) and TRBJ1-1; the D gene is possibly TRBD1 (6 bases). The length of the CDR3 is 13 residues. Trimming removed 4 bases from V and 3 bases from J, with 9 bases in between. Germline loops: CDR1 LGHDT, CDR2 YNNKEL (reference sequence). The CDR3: CASSRKGDTEAFF. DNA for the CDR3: TGTGCCAGCAGCCGAAAGGGGGACACTGAAGCTTTCTTT.

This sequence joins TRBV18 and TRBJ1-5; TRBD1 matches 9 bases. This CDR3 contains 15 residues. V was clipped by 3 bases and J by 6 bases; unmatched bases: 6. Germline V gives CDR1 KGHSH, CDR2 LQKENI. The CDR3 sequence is CASSPPTGGRQPQHF. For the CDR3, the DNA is TGTGCCAGCTCACCCCCCACAGGGGGCCGTCAGCCCCAGCATTTT. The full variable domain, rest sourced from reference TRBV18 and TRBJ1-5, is NAGVMQNPRHLVRRRGQEARLRCSPMKGHSHVYWYRQLPEEGLKFMVYLQKENIIDESGMPKERFSAEFPKEGPSILRIQQVVRGDSAAYFCASSPPTGGRQPQHFGDGTRLSIL.